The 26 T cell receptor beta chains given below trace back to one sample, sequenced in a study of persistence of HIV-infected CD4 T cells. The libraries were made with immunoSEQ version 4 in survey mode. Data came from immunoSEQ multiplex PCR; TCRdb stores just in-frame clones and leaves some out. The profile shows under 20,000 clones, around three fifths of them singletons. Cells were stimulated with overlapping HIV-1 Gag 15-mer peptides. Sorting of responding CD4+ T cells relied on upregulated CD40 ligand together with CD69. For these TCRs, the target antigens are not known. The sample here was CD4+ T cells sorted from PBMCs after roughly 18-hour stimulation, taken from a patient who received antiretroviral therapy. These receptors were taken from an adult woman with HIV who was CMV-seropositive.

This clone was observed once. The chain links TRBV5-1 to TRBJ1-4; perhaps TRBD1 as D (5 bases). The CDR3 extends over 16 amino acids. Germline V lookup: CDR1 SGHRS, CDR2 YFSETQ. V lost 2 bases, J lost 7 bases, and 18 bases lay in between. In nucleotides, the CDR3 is TGCGCCAGCAGCTTAACTCTCGGGACCCTTTTTGAAAAACTGTTTTTT. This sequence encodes CASSLTLGTLFEKLFF.

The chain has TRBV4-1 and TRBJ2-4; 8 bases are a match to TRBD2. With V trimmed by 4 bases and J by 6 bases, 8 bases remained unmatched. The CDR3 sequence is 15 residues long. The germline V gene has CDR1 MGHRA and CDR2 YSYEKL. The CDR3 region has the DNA TGCGCCAGCAGCCCCCTCCGGGGGGGCGGAAACATTCAGTACTTC. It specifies CASSPLRGGGNIQYF.

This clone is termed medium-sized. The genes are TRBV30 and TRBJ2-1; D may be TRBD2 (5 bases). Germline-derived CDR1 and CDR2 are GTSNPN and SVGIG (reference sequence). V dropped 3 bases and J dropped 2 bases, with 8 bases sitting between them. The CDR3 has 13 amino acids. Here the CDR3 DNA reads TGTGCCTGGAGGGCGGGTACCTACAATGAGCAGTTCTTC. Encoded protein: CAWRAGTYNEQFF.

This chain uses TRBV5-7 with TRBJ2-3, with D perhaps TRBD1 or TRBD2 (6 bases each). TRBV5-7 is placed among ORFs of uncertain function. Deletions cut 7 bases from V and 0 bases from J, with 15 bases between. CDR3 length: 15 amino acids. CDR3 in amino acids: CASSRGRGSTDTQYF. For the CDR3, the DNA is TGTGCCAGCTCTCGGGGGCGCGGAAGCACAGATACGCAGTATTTT.

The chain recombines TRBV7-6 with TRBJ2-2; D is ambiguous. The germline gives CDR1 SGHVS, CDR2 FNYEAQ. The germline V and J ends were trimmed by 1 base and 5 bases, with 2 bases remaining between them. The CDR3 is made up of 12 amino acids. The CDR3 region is CASSLGTGELFF. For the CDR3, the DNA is TGTGCCAGCAGCTTAGGTACCGGGGAGCTGTTTTTT.

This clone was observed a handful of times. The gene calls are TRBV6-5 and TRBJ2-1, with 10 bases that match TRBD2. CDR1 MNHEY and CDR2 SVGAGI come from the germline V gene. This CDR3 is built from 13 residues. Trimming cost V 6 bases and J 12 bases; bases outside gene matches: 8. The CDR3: CASRPSGGVGQFF. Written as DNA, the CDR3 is TGTGCCAGCAGGCCCAGCGGGGGGGTCGGGCAGTTCTTC.

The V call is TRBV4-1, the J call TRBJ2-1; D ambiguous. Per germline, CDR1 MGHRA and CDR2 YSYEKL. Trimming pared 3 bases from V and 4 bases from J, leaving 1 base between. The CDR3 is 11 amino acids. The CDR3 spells CASSHYNEQFF. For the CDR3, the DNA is TGCGCCAGCAGCCATTACAATGAGCAGTTCTTC.

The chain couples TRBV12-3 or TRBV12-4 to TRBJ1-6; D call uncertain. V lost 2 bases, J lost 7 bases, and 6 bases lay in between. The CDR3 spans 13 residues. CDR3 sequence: CASSLHKNSPLHF. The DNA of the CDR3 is TGTGCCAGCAGTTTACACAAGAATTCACCCCTCCACTTT.

The CDR3 DNA reads as TGCAGCGTTGGACAGGTGAACACTGAAGCTTTCTTT. Protein product: CSVGQVNTEAFF. This chain joins TRBV29-1 and TRBJ1-1, with a possible D match to TRBD1 (6 bases). The CDR3 spans 12 residues. CDR1 is SQVTM and CDR2 is ANQGSEA in the germline V gene. V was shortened by 4 bases and J by 0 bases, with 6 bases between the two germline ends.

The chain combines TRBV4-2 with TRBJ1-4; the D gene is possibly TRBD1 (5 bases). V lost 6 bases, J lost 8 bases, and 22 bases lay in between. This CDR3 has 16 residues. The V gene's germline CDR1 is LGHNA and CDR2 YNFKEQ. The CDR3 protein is CASRPNDSHDPEKLFF. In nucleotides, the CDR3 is TGTGCCAGCAGGCCAAACGACAGCCACGATCCCGAAAAACTGTTTTTT.

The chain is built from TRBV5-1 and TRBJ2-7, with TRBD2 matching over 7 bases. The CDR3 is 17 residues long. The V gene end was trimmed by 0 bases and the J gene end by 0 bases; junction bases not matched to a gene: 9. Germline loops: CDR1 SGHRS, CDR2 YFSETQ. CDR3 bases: TGCGCCAGCAGCTTGGAGGCTGGCGGGGGTAACTCCTACGAGCAGTACTTC. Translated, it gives CASSLEAGGGNSYEQYF.

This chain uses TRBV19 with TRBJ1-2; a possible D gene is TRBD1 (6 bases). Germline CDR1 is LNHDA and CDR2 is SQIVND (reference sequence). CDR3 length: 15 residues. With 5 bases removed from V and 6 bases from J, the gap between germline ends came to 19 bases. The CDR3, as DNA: TGTGCCAGTAGTTTTCTCGGGGACACCGGAAATGGCTACACCTTC. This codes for CASSFLGDTGNGYTF.

This CDR3 is CASRGDMNYGYTF. Written as DNA, the CDR3 is TGTGCCAGCAGGGGCGACATGAACTATGGCTACACCTTC. This sequence joins TRBV6-6 and TRBJ1-2; D is undetermined. V lost 6 bases to trimming and J lost 2 bases, with 10 bases between them. Per germline, CDR1 MNHNY and CDR2 SVGAGI (reference sequence). There are 13 residues in the CDR3.

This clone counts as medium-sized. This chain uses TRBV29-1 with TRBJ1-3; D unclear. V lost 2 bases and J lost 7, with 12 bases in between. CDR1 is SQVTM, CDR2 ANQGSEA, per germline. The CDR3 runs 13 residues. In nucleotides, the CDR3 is TGCAGCGTTGAAAGCAGAGATTTGAACACCATATATTTT. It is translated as CSVESRDLNTIYF.

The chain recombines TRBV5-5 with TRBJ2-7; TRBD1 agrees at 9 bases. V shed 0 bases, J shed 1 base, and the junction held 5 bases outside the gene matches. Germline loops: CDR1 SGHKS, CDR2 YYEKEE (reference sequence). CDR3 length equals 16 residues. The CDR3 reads CASSLAGTGPSYEQYF. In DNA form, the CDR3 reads TGTGCCAGCAGCTTGGCCGGGACAGGGCCTTCCTACGAGCAGTACTTC.

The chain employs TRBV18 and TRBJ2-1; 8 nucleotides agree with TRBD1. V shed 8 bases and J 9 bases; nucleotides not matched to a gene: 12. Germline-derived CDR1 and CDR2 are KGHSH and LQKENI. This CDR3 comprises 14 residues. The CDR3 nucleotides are TGTGCCAGCACGAGACAGGGGACGGCGGGTGAGCAGTTCTTC. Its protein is CASTRQGTAGEQFF.

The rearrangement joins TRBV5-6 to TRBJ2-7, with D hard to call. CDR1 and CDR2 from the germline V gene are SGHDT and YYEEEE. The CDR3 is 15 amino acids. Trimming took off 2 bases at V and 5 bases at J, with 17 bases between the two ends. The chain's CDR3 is CASSFRMGWKDEQYF. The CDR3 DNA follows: TGTGCCAGCAGCTTTCGTATGGGTTGGAAGGACGAGCAGTACTTC.

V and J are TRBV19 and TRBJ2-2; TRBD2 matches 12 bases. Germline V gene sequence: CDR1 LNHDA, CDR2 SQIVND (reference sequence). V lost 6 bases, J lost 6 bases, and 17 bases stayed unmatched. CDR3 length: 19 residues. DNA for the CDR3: TGTGCCAGTAGCCCTAGCGGGGGGGCGGTTAGTCTACGGGCCGGGGAGCTGTTTTTT. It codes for CASSPSGGAVSLRAGELFF.

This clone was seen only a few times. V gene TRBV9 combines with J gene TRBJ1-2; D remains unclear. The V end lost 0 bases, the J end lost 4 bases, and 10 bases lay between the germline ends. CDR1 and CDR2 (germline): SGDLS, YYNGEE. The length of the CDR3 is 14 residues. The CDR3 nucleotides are TGTGCCAGCAGCGTAGTAGACTCCGGCTATGGCTACACCTTC. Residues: CASSVVDSGYGYTF.

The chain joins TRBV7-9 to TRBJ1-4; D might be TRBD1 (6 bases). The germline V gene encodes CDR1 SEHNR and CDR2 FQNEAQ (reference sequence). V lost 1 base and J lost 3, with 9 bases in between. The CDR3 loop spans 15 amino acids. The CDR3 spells CASSLGGPANEKLFF. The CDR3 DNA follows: TGTGCCAGCAGCTTAGGGGGGCCCGCTAATGAAAAACTGTTTTTT.

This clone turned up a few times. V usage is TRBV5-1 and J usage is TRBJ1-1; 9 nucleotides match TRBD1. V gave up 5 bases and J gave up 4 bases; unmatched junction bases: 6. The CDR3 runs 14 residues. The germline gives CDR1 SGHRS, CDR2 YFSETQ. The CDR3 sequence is CASSAQGAGTEAFF. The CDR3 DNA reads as TGCGCCAGCAGTGCACAGGGGGCTGGCACTGAAGCTTTCTTT.

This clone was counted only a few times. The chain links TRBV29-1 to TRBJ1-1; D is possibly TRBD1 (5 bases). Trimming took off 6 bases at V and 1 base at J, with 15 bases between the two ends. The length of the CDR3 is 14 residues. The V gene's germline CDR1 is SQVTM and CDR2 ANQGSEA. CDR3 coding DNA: TGCAGCGTAAGGACACGGGCGGGGAACACTGAAGCTTTCTTT. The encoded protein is CSVRTRAGNTEAFF.

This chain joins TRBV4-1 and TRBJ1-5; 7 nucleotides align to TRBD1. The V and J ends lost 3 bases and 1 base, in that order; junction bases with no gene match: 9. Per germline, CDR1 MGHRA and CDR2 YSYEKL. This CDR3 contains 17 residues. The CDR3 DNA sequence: TGCGCCAGCAGCCAGGAACAGGGGCGGTTAAGCAATCAGCCCCAGCATTTT. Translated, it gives CASSQEQGRLSNQPQHF.

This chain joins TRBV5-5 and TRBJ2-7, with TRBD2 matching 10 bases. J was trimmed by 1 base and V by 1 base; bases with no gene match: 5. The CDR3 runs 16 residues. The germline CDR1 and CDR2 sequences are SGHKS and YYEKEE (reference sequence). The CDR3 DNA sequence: TGTGCCAGCAGCTTGAGGCTAGCGGGGGTTTCCTACGAGCAGTACGTC. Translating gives CASSLRLAGVSYEQYV.

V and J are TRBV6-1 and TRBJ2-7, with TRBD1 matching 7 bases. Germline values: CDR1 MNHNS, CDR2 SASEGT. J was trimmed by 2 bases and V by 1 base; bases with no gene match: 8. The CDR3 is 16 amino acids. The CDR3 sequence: CASSEGRGKVTYEQYV. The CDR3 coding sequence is TGTGCCAGCAGTGAAGGCAGGGGGAAGGTCACCTACGAGCAGTACGTC.

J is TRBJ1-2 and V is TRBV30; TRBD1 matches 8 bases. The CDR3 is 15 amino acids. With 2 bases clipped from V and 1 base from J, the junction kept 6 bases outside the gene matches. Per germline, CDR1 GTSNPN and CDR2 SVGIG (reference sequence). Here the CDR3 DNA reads TGTGCCTGGAGTATTCCGGGACAGGTTAACTATGGCTACACCTTC. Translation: CAWSIPGQVNYGYTF.